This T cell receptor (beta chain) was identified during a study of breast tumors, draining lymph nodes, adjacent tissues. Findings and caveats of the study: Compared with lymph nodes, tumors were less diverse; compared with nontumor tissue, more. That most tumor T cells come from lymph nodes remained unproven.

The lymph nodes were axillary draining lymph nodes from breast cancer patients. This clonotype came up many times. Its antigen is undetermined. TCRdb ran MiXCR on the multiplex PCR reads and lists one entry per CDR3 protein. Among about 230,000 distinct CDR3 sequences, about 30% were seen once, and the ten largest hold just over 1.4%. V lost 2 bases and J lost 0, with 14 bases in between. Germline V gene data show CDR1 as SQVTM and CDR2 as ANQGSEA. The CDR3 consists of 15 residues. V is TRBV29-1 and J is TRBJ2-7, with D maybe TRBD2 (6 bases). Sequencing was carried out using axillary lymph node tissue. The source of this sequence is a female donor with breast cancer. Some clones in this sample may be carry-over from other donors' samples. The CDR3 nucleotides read TGCAGCGTTGAAAGAGCGGGCGACAACTCCTACGAGCAGTACTTC. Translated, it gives CSVERAGDNSYEQYF.